This section outlines one TCR beta chain sequence together with its context. Antigen unknown. This record comes from a study of T cells after yellow fever vaccination. General study findings and limits: Post-booster repertoires contained most primary-vaccination clones again (about 96% CD4, roughly 90% CD8).

The authors made TCR cDNA by 5'RACE template switching, adding a universal primer site and UMIs. TCRdb reprocessed the 5' RACE reads via MiXCR and lists one record per CDR3 protein. The sample includes 100,000 to 150,000 distinct CDR3 sequences, 8% to 10% seen only once; the top ten take approximately 37%. After removal of 3 bases from V and 3 bases from J, the junction contained 4 bases not matched to a gene. Germline V lookup: CDR1 GTSNPN, CDR2 SVGIG (reference sequence). The CDR3 has 14 residues. The chain recombines TRBV30 with TRBJ2-7, with 11 bases that match TRBD2. Sample: CD8+ T cells sorted from PBMCs, taken on the day of the yellow fever booster vaccination. This TCR was sampled from a man aged 18-30 years who received the YFV17D yellow fever vaccine. Here the CDR3 reads CAWSSSGGYYEQYF. The CDR3 coding sequence is TGTGCCTGGAGCTCTAGCGGGGGGTACTACGAGCAGTACTTC.